This TCR beta chain was retrieved from a study of blood T cell repertoires in COVID-19. Study context: The cDNA or gDNA used as material had been derived from T cells, B-cell-depleted T cells, or PBMCs.

Original analysis: The authors estimated nucleated cell counts from reference gene primer amplification. Repertoires were generated with immunoSEQ multiplex PCR, while TCRdb's copy carries only in-frame clones and drops some. V and J calls and clone size come straight from that table; D and trimming were deduced from the DNA. The data contain some 310,000 clones, roughly 90% of them seen just once; the ten biggest clones take up approximately 2.9%. Looked up from germline, CDR1 is SGHNT and CDR2 is YENEEA. Trimming left V 2 bases short and J 0 bases short, with 14 bases between. This CDR3 has 17 residues.

What was sequenced was peripheral blood. This sequence joins TRBV11-3 and TRBJ2-1, with D tentatively TRBD2 (5 bases). This TCR came from a woman aged 25 to 39 with COVID-19, enrolled during active disease. CDR3 sequence (DNA): TGTGCCAGCAGCTTAACTGTACTGGGGAGCTCCTACAATGAGCAGTTCTTC. Translated, it gives CASSLTVLGSSYNEQFF.